Reported below is one TCR beta chain. The antigen remains unidentified. The sample originates from a study of CD8 T cells in ankylosing spondylitis. Germline CDR1 SGHDN, CDR2 FVKESK. The CDR3 is 12 residues long. Trimming left V 4 bases short and J 7 bases short, with 9 bases between. Quantitative barcoded 5'-RACE was used to prepare TCR beta libraries. TCRdb used MiXCR to reprocess the 5' RACE reads, holding one entry per CDR3 protein. The sample consists of fewer than 400,000 distinct CDR3 sequences, approximately 20% of them appearing once. Study-level points and caveats: In peripheral blood, disease-linked CD8+ clones occurred at relatively low frequencies. Significant enrichment of disease-linked clones was reported in matched ankylosing spondylitis synovial fluid. Ankylosing spondylitis blood seemed to carry a telltale TCR beta motif made of fewer than ten highly homologous variants.

Sequenced material: blood, either unsorted or a sorted T cell fraction (not recorded which). The source is a male donor with ankylosing spondylitis. The J gene is TRBJ2-3, the V gene TRBV14; D gene unclear. CDR3 residues: CASSPDAYTQYF. CDR3 in DNA: TGTGCCAGCAGCCCTGATGCTTATACGCAGTATTTT.